This paragraph reports one T cell receptor (beta chain). What it recognizes is unknown. Libraries were prepared by immunoSEQ multiplex PCR; TCRdb keeps only in-frame clonotypes and omits some of them. The sample holds about 120,000 clones, more than 75% seen once. The CDR3 is 13 amino acids. The germline V gene has CDR1 MDHEN and CDR2 SYDVKM. V dropped 10 bases and J dropped 7 bases, with 17 bases sitting between them. The data were obtained in a study of T cell responses to AZD1222 COVID-19 vaccine. Points from the study as a whole: Only a handful of AZD1222 recipients, six or seven in all, had baseline seropositivity. Donors in the cohort were predominantly white British and more often female, and clonal diversity was possibly underestimated. Unmutated variant regions reportedly attract nearly half of all spike-specific TCRs.

The specimen was peripheral blood, collected on day 0 of AZD1222 vaccination. V and J are TRBV28 and TRBJ2-4, with D possibly being TRBD1 (5 bases). This TCR came from an adult in good health. Here the CDR3 DNA reads TGTGCCACCCTGACAGCAAAAGGGAACATTCAGTACTTC. It is translated as CATLTAKGNIQYF.